This section outlines one TCR beta chain sequence together with its context. The antigen remains unidentified. Primers for the PCR totalled 60 Vbeta and 13 Jbeta. Data came from immunoSEQ multiplex PCR; TCRdb stores just in-frame clones and leaves some out. The sample has 150,000 to 200,000 clones; 80% are singletons. This record belongs to a study of cytomegalovirus exposure and HLA in healthy donors. V was cut by 3 bases and J by 7 bases, with 23 bases left in between. The CDR3 consists of 16 residues. The germline CDR1 and CDR2 sequences are SGHTS and YDEGEE. Overall study findings and caveats: Later analysis indicated greater clonal expansion among HLA-associated TCR beta chains than among equally common other chains. In all likelihood, a cluster of highly shared sequence variants was a sequencing artifact.

Input material: PBMCs. The sequence was obtained from a man aged 35-49 years in good health and CMV-seropositive. This sequence joins TRBV5-8 and TRBJ2-7; possibly TRBD1 for D (6 bases). CDR3 coding DNA: TGTGCCAGCAGCTCCAGTTACAGGGATCACCCGGGGGAGCAGTACTTC. This sequence encodes CASSSSYRDHPGEQYF.